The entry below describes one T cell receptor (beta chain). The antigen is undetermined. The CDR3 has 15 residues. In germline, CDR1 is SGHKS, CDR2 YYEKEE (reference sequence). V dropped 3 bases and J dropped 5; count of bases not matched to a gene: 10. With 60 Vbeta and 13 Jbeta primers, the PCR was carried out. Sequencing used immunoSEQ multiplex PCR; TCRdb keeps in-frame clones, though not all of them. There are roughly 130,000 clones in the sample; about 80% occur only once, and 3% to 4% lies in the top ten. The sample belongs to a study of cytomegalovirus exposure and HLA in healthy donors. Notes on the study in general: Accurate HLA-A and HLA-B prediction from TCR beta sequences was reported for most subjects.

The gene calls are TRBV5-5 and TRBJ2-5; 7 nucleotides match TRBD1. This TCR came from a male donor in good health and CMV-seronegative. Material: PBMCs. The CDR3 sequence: CASSSRTGWAETQYF. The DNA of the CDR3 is TGTGCCAGCAGCTCCCGGACAGGATGGGCCGAGACCCAGTACTTC.